This T cell receptor (beta chain) was captured by sequencing in a study of response to subunit inactivated influenza vaccine. Overall study findings and caveats: Researchers suggested that each seasonal influenza vaccination recruits few new T cells.

TCRdb recomputed calls from the RT-PCR reads with MiXCR, one row per CDR3 protein. The sample shows over 800,000 distinct CDR3 sequences, about 20% of them seen only once. J lost 1 base, V lost 3 bases, and 9 bases had no gene match. The germline gives CDR1 DFQATT, CDR2 SNEGSKA (reference sequence). This CDR3 spans 17 amino acids. This clonotype was counted between two and nine times. Its antigen remains unknown. This specimen consisted of PBMCs from blood, obtained 5 to 6 days after vaccination. This chain links TRBV20-1 with TRBJ2-1; TRBD2 matches at 10 bases. This TCR derives from a man aged 50 to 59 who received an inactivated influenza vaccine. CDR3 region: CSASGRAGGRSYNEQFF. The CDR3 coding sequence is TGCAGTGCTAGTGGGCGAGCGGGAGGGAGGTCCTACAATGAGCAGTTCTTC.